This T cell receptor (beta chain) emerged from a study of T cell changes during pregnancy in multiple sclerosis. Libraries were prepared by immunoSEQ multiplex PCR; TCRdb keeps only in-frame clonotypes and omits some of them. This table holds some 44,000 clones, 92% found once. This CDR3 region has 15 residues. The ends lost 5 bases at V and 5 bases at J; junction bases unmatched: 10. Germline CDR1 reads MNHEY; CDR2 reads SVGAGI. The genes are TRBV6-5 and TRBJ2-7; 9 nucleotides agree with TRBD2. The sequence was collected from a female donor with multiple sclerosis, enrolled in a pregnancy study. The starting material was CD4+ T cells from peripheral blood mononuclear cells, obtained in the third trimester of pregnancy. CDR3 bases: TGTGCCAGCAGTACCTGGGGAGCGGGAGGCAACGAGCAGTACTTC. As protein: CASSTWGAGGNEQYF.